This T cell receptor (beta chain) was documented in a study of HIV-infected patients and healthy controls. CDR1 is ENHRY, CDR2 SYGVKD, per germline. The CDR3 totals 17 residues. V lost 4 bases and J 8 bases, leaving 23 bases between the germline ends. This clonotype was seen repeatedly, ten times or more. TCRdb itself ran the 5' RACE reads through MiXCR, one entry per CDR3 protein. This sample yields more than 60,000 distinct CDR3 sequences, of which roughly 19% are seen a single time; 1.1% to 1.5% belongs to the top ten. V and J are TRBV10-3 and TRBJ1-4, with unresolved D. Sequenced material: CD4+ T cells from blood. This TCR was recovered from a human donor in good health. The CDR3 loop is CAISVPGQKLCYEKLFF. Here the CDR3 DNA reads TGTGCCATCAGTGTTCCGGGCCAGAAGCTTTGCTACGAAAAACTGTTTTTT.